This is a list of T cell receptor beta chains from one sample in a study of blood T cell repertoires in COVID-19. Here immunoSEQ multiplex PCR was the method, and the copy in TCRdb shows in-frame clones only, minus some. The table shows about 380,000 clones, with more than 75% occurring only once. Sample: PBMCs or T cells enriched from blood (not recorded which). These receptors were obtained from a man aged 25 to 40 who had recovered from COVID-19. Each CDR3 is given with its conserved first and last residue. Each record gives: clone size, V gene, D gene, J gene, CDR3 length, CDR3 protein, CDR3 DNA. D genes are given only for firm matches. Clone size is shown for a subset of rows, as once, few, many or a class of expanded clone.

size: few
V: TRBV7-2
D: .
J: TRBJ1-3
length: 14
CDR3: CASSPQGGGNTIYF
DNA: TGTGCCAGCAGCCCCCAGGGTGGTGGAAACACCATATATTTT

size: .
V: TRBV3-1/TRBV3-2
D: .
J: TRBJ1-2
length: 11
CDR3: CASSRLYGYTF
DNA: TGTGCCAGCAGCCGACTATATGGCTACACCTTC

size: .
V: TRBV6-5
D: TRBD1
J: TRBJ1-1
length: 14
CDR3: CASRGQGLNTEAFF
DNA: TGTGCCAGCAGAGGACAGGGGCTGAACACTGAAGCTTTCTTT

size: .
V: TRBV4-3
D: .
J: TRBJ1-1
length: 18
CDR3: CASSQEEGRGWVNTEAFF
DNA: TGCGCCAGCAGCCAAGAAGAAGGCAGGGGATGGGTGAACACTGAAGCTTTCTTT

size: few
V: TRBV9
D: .
J: TRBJ2-1
length: 14
CDR3: CASSVDHQGREQFF
DNA: TGTGCCAGCAGCGTAGACCACCAGGGTCGAGAGCAGTTCTTC

size: .
V: TRBV20-1
D: .
J: TRBJ2-7
length: 11
CDR3: CSALRVNEQYF
DNA: TGCAGTGCCCTGAGAGTAAACGAGCAGTACTTC

size: .
V: TRBV2
D: .
J: TRBJ1-5
length: 13
CDR3: CASSGGGNQPQHF
DNA: TGTGCCAGCAGTGGCGGGGGCAATCAGCCCCAGCATTTT

size: .
V: TRBV9
D: .
J: TRBJ1-2
length: 11
CDR3: CASSVEGDSAF
DNA: TGTGCCAGCAGCGTAGAGGGTGACAGCGCCTTC

size: .
V: TRBV14
D: TRBD1
J: TRBJ2-5
length: 16
CDR3: CASSPLRGSQGETQYF
DNA: TGTGCCAGCAGCCCGCTCAGGGGGTCACAGGGGGAGACCCAGTACTTC

size: .
V: TRBV9
D: .
J: TRBJ2-5
length: 16
CDR3: CASSPRGGVGQETQYF
DNA: TGTGCCAGCAGCCCTCGCGGCGGGGTCGGGCAAGAGACCCAGTACTTC

size: .
V: TRBV3-1/TRBV3-2
D: TRBD2
J: TRBJ2-5
length: 15
CDR3: CASSQGLAGQETQYF
DNA: TGTGCCAGCAGCCAAGGACTAGCGGGGCAAGAGACCCAGTACTTC

size: .
V: TRBV30
D: .
J: TRBJ1-1
length: 14
CDR3: CAWSLLGGPTEAFF
DNA: TGTGCCTGGAGTTTATTAGGAGGGCCCACTGAAGCTTTCTTT

size: few
V: TRBV5-1
D: .
J: TRBJ1-1
length: 14
CDR3: CASSSWGQGTEAFF
DNA: TGCGCCAGCAGCTCCTGGGGGCAGGGCACTGAAGCTTTCTTT

size: .
V: TRBV5-6
D: TRBD1
J: TRBJ2-2
length: 14
CDR3: CASSFPGGTGELFF
DNA: TGTGCCAGCAGCTTTCCAGGGGGCACCGGGGAGCTGTTTTTT

size: .
V: TRBV24-1
D: TRBD1
J: TRBJ2-1
length: 18
CDR3: CATSDSSGTGSSYNEQFF
DNA: TGTGCCACCAGTGATTCTTCCGGGACAGGGAGCTCCTACAATGAGCAGTTCTTC

size: .
V: TRBV12-3/TRBV12-4
D: .
J: TRBJ1-1
length: 13
CDR3: CASSFSGSSEAFF
DNA: TGTGCCAGCAGTTTTAGTGGTAGTTCTGAAGCTTTCTTT

size: .
V: TRBV24-1
D: TRBD1
J: TRBJ2-5
length: 14
CDR3: CATRGQGSQETQYF
DNA: TGTGCCACCAGAGGACAGGGTAGTCAAGAGACCCAGTACTTC

size: .
V: TRBV3-1/TRBV3-2
D: .
J: TRBJ2-7
length: 11
CDR3: CASSFGGEQYF
DNA: TGTGCCAGCAGCTTCGGAGGGGAGCAGTACTTC

size: few
V: TRBV19
D: TRBD1
J: TRBJ1-5
length: 17
CDR3: CASSTTTGWWGNQPQHF
DNA: TGTGCCAGTAGTACCACGACAGGGTGGTGGGGCAATCAGCCCCAGCATTTT

size: .
V: TRBV6-5
D: .
J: TRBJ1-5
length: 13
CDR3: CASSRGLNQPQHF
DNA: TGTGCCAGCAGTAGAGGACTTAATCAGCCCCAGCATTTT

size: .
V: TRBV9
D: .
J: TRBJ2-2
length: 14
CDR3: CASSARWGAGELFF
DNA: TGTGCCAGCAGCGCTAGATGGGGGGCCGGGGAGCTGTTTTTT

size: .
V: TRBV7-9
D: TRBD1
J: TRBJ2-7
length: 16
CDR3: CASSLGQGALNREQYF
DNA: TGTGCCAGCAGCTTGGGACAGGGGGCTCTCAACCGCGAGCAGTACTTC

size: once
V: TRBV9
D: .
J: TRBJ2-1
length: 11
CDR3: CASSAGNEQFF
DNA: TGTGCCAGCAGCGCCGGCAATGAGCAGTTCTTC

size: .
V: TRBV3-1/TRBV3-2
D: TRBD1
J: TRBJ2-1
length: 16
CDR3: CASSQGRGQAYNEQFF
DNA: TGTGCCAGCAGCCAAGGGAGGGGACAGGCCTACAATGAGCAGTTCTTC

size: once
V: TRBV6-4
D: .
J: TRBJ1-5
length: 13
CDR3: CASTLNRDQPQHF
DNA: TGTGCCAGCACCCTCAACCGGGATCAGCCCCAGCATTTT

size: .
V: TRBV13
D: .
J: TRBJ2-7
length: 12
CDR3: CASSGRAYEQYF
DNA: TGTGCCAGCAGCGGCAGGGCATACGAGCAGTACTTC

size: .
V: TRBV3-1/TRBV3-2
D: .
J: TRBJ1-1
length: 13
CDR3: CASMIRGGTEAFF
DNA: TGTGCCAGCATGATTCGGGGTGGCACTGAAGCTTTCTTT

size: .
V: TRBV10-3
D: TRBD1
J: TRBJ1-2
length: 14
CDR3: CAISPPGTGYGYTF
DNA: TGTGCCATCAGCCCCCCAGGGACAGGCTATGGCTACACCTTC

size: .
V: TRBV3-1/TRBV3-2
D: TRBD2
J: TRBJ2-7
length: 18
CDR3: CASSQVAGTSGAAYEQYF
DNA: TGTGCCAGCAGCCAAGTGGCCGGGACTAGCGGGGCCGCCTACGAGCAGTACTTC